This T cell receptor (beta chain) was observed in a study of CD8 T cells in ankylosing spondylitis. Findings of the study overall: Disease-linked clones bore a CD8+ phenotype and were relatively rare in peripheral blood. There were earlier reports of some motif variants in reactive arthritis synovial fluid and blood.

This CDR3 comprises 14 residues. V shed 10 bases, J shed 0 bases, and the junction held 4 bases outside the gene matches. Details on this clonotype: What it binds is unknown.

TCR beta libraries were made by quantitative 5'-RACE with molecular barcodes. TCRdb analysed the 5' RACE reads with MiXCR anew, one entry per CDR3 protein. The sample yields roughly 230,000 distinct CDR3 sequences, 15% to 20% seen once. The TCR comes from a male donor with ankylosing spondylitis or in good health (not recorded which). Source material: blood, either unsorted or a sorted T cell fraction (not recorded which). The V call is TRBV23-1, the J call TRBJ2-5; 11 positions agree with TRBD2. TRBV23-1 is filed as an ORF, its function uncertain. The CDR3 spells CATQTSGDQETQYF. The CDR3 DNA sequence: TGCGCCACCCAGACTAGCGGGGACCAAGAGACCCAGTACTTC.